This T cell receptor beta chain was identified during a study of response to subunit inactivated influenza vaccine. Overall study findings and caveats: After each seasonal influenza vaccination, few new T cells are recruited, the authors suggested.

This clonotype was observed at least ten times. The antigen remains unidentified. TCRdb passed the RT-PCR reads through MiXCR, listing each CDR3 protein once. The data show about 520,000 distinct CDR3 sequences, approximately 7.2% seen once. Germline V CDR1 and CDR2: SGHAT, FQNNGV. This CDR3 spans 16 amino acids. J lost 1 base, V lost 6 bases, and 6 bases had no gene match. V gene TRBV11-2 combines with J gene TRBJ2-1, with 10 bases matching TRBD1. The clonotype was recovered from a man aged 50 to 69 who received an inactivated influenza vaccine. Specimen: PBMCs from blood, collected around 25 months after vaccination. The CDR3 nucleotides are TGTGCCAGCAGTCAGACAGGGGGCCAATCCTACAATGAGCAGTTCTTC. Translated, it gives CASSQTGGQSYNEQFF.